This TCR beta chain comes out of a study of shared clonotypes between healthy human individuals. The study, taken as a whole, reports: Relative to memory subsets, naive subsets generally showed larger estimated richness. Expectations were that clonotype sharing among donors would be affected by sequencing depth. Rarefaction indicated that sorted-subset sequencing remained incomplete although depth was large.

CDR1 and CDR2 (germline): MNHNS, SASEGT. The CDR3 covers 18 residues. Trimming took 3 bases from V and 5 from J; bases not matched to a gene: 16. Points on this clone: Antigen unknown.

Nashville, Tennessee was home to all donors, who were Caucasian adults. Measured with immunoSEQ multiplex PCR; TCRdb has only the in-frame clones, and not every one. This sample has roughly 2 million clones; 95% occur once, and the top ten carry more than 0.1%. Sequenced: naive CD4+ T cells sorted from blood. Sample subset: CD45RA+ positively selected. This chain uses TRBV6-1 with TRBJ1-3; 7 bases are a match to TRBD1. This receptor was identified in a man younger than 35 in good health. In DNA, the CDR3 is TGTGCCAGCAGTGATTCCGCTGCGTCAGGGGGTTCGAGAAACACCATATATTTT. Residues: CASSDSAASGGSRNTIYF.